This entry lists 10 T cell receptor beta chains sequenced from one sample in a study of T cells in Graves' hyperthyroidism and ophthalmopathy. It was RNA transcripts that yielded the amplified TCR beta CDR3 regions. A set of HTBI primers served as the primers for a first-round RT-PCR of the TCR CDR3. MiXCR, run by TCRdb on the multiplex PCR reads, gives a single entry per CDR3 protein. The sample carries approximately 480,000 distinct CDR3 sequences, less than 25% recorded once. The sequenced material came from blood. These receptors all come from a young man with Graves' hyperthyroidism.

This clonotype was seen at least ten times. J is TRBJ2-7 and V is TRBV29-1; D unresolved. Germline CDR1 SQVTM, CDR2 ANQGSEA. V dropped 7 bases and J dropped 6 bases, with 19 bases sitting between them. This CDR3 comprises 13 residues. The CDR3 nucleotides read TGCAGCGCCCTGACAACCCTCCTAACCGAGCAGTACTTC. As protein: CSALTTLLTEQYF.

This clonotype appeared a few times. This rearrangement joins TRBV12-3 or TRBV12-4 to TRBJ2-5; D call uncertain. V lost 4 bases to trimming and J lost 3 bases, with 12 bases between them. This CDR3 contains 14 residues. Here the CDR3 reads CASSYTALEETQYF. The CDR3 DNA reads TGTGCCAGCAGTTATACCGCCCTAGAAGAGACCCAGTACTTC.

Concerning this clonotype: With a much larger clone just one base away, this may be a read error. The conserved final phenylalanine or tryptophan is absent from the CDR3, which likely points to a read error. This chain joins TRBV19 and TRBJ1-2; the D is unclear. This CDR3 has 14 residues. Germline V gives CDR1 LNHDA, CDR2 SQIVND (reference sequence). Trimming left V 1 base short and J 8 bases short, with 14 bases between. The CDR3 spells CASSIALRPRGYTV. CDR3 coding DNA: TGTGCCAGTAGTATAGCTCTTCGGCCCCGAGGCTACACCGTC.

This clonotype was found a few times. One junction end disagrees with the germline gene, perhaps due to a read error. J is TRBJ2-5 and V is TRBV12-3 or TRBV12-4; maybe TRBD2 (6 bases). There are 15 residues in the CDR3. The CDR3 sequence: CASSFSPPGGETKYF. CDR3 nucleotides: TGTGCCAGCAGTTTTTCGCCGCCCGGGGGAGAGACCAAGTACTTC.

This clonotype was detected a few times. The chain has TRBV20-1 and TRBJ1-1, with D maybe TRBD1 (5 bases). Trimming removed 4 bases from V and 4 bases from J, with 13 bases in between. Germline CDR1 DFQATT, CDR2 SNEGSKA (reference sequence). The CDR3 contains 13 residues. The CDR3 here is CSATPGLVTEAFF. CDR3 nucleotide sequence: TGCAGTGCTACGCCGGGACTCGTCACTGAAGCTTTCTTT.

This clonotype was recorded many times. The CDR3 is CASNQLTAEAFF. CDR3 sequence (DNA): TGTGCCAGCAACCAACTGACAGCTGAAGCTTTCTTT. The chain employs TRBV28 and TRBJ1-1, with a tentative D call TRBD1 (5 bases). The CDR3 length is 12 residues. The germline gives CDR1 MDHEN, CDR2 SYDVKM. Trimming took off 7 bases at V and 6 bases at J, with 12 bases between the two ends.

At least ten counts were recorded for this clonotype. The chain employs TRBV5-1 and TRBJ2-6; TRBD1 might be the D (6 bases). The V and J ends lost 4 bases and 0 bases respectively, with 11 bases between them. The CDR3 consists of 16 residues. In germline, CDR1 is SGHRS, CDR2 YFSETQ. CDR3 sequence (DNA): TGCGCCAGCAGCCAGGACAGACCCTCTGGGGCCAACGTCCTGACTTTC. This gives the protein CASSQDRPSGANVLTF.

This clonotype has a count of ten or more. The chain has TRBV5-1 and TRBJ1-1; D is undetermined. The CDR3 is made up of 14 amino acids. V shed 2 bases and J shed 1 base, with 9 bases lying between them. Germline CDR1 is SGHRS and CDR2 is YFSETQ. CDR3 in DNA: TGCGCCAGCAGCTTTGACGGCACGAACACTGAAGCTTTCTTT. This gives the protein CASSFDGTNTEAFF.

This clonotype occurred a few times. The chain recombines TRBV9 with TRBJ1-3; 10 bases fit TRBD1. CDR1 is SGDLS and CDR2 is YYNGEE in the germline V gene. Unmatched junction bases numbered 4, after V lost 4 bases and J lost 0 bases. There are 16 residues in the CDR3. CDR3 coding DNA: TGTGCCAGCAGCAGAAGACAGGGGGCCTCTGGAAACACCATATATTTT. Its protein product is CASSRRQGASGNTIYF.

The rearrangement links TRBV6-1 to TRBJ1-1; 12 positions match TRBD1. Germline loops: CDR1 MNHNS, CDR2 SASEGT. The CDR3 length is 15 residues. V shed 1 base, J shed 7 bases, and the junction held 4 bases outside the gene matches. The CDR3 reads CASSEGGQGAFEAFF. CDR3 coding DNA: TGTGCCAGCAGTGAAGGGGGACAGGGGGCGTTTGAAGCTTTCTTT.